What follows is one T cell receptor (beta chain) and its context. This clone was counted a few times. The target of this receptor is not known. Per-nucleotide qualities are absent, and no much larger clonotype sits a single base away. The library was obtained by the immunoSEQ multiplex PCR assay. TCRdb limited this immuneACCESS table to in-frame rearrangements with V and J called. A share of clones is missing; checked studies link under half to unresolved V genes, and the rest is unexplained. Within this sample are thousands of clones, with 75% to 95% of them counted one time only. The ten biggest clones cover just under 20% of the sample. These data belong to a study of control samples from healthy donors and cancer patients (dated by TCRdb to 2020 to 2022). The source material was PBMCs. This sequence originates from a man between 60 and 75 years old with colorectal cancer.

The nucleotides are TGTGCCACCAGCGGCCGACTAACCCCTGCCCTCCACTTT. It encodes CATSGRLTPALHF. The rearranged segments are TRBV15 and TRBJ1-6; the D gene is unclear. Sequences LNHNV (CDR1) and YYDKDF (CDR2) are obtained from the germline V gene (reference sequence). V drops 5 bases and J drops 14 bases, leaving 16 bases in between. The CDR3 has 13 amino acids, counting the end cysteine and phenylalanine. Left in the record is the CDR3 DNA by itself, 39 bases read in frame from the first base.